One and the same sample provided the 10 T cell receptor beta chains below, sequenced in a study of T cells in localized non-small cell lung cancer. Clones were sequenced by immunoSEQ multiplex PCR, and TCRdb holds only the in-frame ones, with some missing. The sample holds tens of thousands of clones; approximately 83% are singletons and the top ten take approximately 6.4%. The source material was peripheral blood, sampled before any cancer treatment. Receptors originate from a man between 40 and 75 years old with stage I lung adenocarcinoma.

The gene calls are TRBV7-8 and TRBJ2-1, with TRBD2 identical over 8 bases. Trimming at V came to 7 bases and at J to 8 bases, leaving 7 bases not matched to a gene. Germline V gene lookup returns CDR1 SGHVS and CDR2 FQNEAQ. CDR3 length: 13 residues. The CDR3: CASTPSGGDEQFF. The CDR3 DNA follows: TGTGCCAGCACCCCGTCGGGGGGGGATGAGCAGTTCTTC.

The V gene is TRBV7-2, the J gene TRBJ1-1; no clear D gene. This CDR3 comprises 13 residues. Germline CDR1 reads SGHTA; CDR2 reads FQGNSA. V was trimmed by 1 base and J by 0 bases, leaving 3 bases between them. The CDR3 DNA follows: TGTGCCAGCAGCTTAGAGTTGAACACTGAAGCTTTCTTT. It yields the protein CASSLELNTEAFF.

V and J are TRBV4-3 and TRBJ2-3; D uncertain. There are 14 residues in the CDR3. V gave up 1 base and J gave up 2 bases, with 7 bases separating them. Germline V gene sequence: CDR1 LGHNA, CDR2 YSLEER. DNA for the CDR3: TGCGCCAGCAGCCAAGTGGGCTTCACAGATACGCAGTATTTT. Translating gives CASSQVGFTDTQYF.

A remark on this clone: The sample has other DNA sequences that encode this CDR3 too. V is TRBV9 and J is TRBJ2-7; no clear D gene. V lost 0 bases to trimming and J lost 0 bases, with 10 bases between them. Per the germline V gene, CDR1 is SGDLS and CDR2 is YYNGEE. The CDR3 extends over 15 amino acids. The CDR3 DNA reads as TGTGCCAGCAGCGTAGAGGGATTAAGCTCCTACGAGCAGTACTTC. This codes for CASSVEGLSSYEQYF.

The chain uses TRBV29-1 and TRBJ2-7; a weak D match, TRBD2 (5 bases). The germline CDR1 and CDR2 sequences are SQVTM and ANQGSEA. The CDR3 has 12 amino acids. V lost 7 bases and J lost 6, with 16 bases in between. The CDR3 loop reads CSAGEQRGEQYF. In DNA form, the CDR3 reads TGCAGCGCTGGGGAGCAGCGCGGCGAGCAGTACTTC.

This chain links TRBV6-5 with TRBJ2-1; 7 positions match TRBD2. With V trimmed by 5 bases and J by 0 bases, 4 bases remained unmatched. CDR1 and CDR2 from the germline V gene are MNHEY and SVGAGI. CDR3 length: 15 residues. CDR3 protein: CASSRRLASYNEQFF. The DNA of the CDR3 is TGTGCCAGCAGTCGGCGACTAGCCTCCTACAATGAGCAGTTCTTC.

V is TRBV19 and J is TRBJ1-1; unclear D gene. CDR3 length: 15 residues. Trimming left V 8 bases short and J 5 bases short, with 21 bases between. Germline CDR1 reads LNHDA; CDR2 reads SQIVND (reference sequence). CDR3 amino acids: CASGPNPSPATEAFF. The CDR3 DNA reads TGTGCCAGTGGTCCCAATCCATCCCCCGCTACTGAAGCTTTCTTT.

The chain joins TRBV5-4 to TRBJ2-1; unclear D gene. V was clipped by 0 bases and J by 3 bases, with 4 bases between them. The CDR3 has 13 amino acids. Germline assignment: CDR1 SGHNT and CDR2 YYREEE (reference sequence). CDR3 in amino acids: CASSLVGYNEQFF. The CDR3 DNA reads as TGTGCCAGCAGCTTGGTAGGCTACAATGAGCAGTTCTTC.

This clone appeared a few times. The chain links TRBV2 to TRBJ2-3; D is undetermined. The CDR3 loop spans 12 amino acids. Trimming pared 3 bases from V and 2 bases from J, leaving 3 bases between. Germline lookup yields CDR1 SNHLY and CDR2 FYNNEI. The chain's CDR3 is CASSDDTDTQYF. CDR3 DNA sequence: TGTGCCAGCAGTGATGACACAGATACGCAGTATTTT.

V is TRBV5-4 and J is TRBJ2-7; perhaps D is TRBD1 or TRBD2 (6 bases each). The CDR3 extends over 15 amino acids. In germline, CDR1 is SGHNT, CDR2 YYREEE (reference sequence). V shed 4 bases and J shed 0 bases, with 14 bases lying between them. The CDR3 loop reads CASSPGADNSYEQYF. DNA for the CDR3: TGTGCCAGCAGCCCGGGGGCGGACAACTCCTACGAGCAGTACTTC.